The source of this T cell receptor (beta chain) is a study of blood T cells in healthy people across ages. Worth noting for this clonotype: The antigen is not known.

CDR3 length equals 14 residues. Per germline, CDR1 SGHTA and CDR2 FQGNSA. V lost 2 bases to trimming and J lost 2 bases, with 8 bases between them. Study-wide results and caveats: Per million T cells, the diversity of TCR beta decreased roughly linearly as age advanced.

The authors ran a second PCR of 7 to 11 cycles using a sample-barcoded 5' primer and a J-beta primer mix. The template-switch adaptor was a 5' adaptor with 12 random nucleotides. It tagged each cDNA molecule. MiXCR was run by TCRdb on the 5' RACE reads, yielding one entry per CDR3 protein. This repertoire shows 890,000 or so distinct CDR3 sequences, roughly 60% found once; its top ten account for around a quarter. This rearrangement joins TRBV7-2 to TRBJ2-3; unclear D gene. This receptor was identified in a man younger than 45 in good health. Sequenced: blood. CDR3 in amino acids: CASSLLAATDTQYF. For the CDR3, the DNA is TGTGCCAGCAGCTTATTAGCCGCCACAGATACGCAGTATTTT. The full variable domain, completed using reference TRBV7-2 and TRBJ2-3, is GAGVSQSPSNKVTEKGKDVELRCDPISGHTALYWYRQSLGQGLEFLIYFQGNSAPDKSGLPSDRFSAERTGGSVSTLTIQRTQQEDSAVYLCASSLLAATDTQYFGPGTRLTVL.